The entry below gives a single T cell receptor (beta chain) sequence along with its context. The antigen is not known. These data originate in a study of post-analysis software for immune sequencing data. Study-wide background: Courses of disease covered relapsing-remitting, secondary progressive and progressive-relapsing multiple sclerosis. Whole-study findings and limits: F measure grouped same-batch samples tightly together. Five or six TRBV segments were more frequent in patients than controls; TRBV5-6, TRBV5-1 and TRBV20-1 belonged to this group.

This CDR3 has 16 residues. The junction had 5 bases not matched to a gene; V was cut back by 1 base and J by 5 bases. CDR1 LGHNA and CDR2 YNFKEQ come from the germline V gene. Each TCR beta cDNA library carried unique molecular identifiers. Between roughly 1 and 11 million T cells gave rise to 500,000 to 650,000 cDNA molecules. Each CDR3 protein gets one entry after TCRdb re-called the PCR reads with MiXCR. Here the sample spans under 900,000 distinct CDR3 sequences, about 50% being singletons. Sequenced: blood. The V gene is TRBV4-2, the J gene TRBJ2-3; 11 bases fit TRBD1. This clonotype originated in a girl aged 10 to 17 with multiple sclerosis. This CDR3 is CASSQAGQGVIDTQYF. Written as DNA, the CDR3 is TGTGCCAGCAGCCAAGCGGGACAGGGGGTGATAGATACGCAGTATTTT.